One and the same sample provided the 28 T cell receptor beta chains below, sequenced in a study of T cell responses to AZD1222 COVID-19 vaccine. The table came from immunoSEQ multiplex PCR; TCRdb's copy has only in-frame clones and leaves some out. The data contain under 150,000 clones, roughly 87% of them seen just once; the ten biggest clones take up roughly 7.4%. Sequenced material: peripheral blood, taken on day 0 of AZD1222 vaccination. All receptors come from an adult in good health.

V and J are TRBV30 and TRBJ2-1; D might be TRBD2 (6 bases). V was clipped by 0 bases and J by 2 bases, with 8 bases between them. The CDR3 sequence is 14 residues long. Germline-derived CDR1 and CDR2 are GTSNPN and SVGIG (reference sequence). The CDR3 sequence: CAWSVLAAYNEQFF. CDR3 nucleotides: TGTGCCTGGAGTGTCTTAGCGGCCTACAATGAGCAGTTCTTC.

V gene TRBV19 combines with J gene TRBJ2-2; TRBD1 matches 7 bases. V was pared by 7 bases and J by 0 bases, with 8 bases of the junction left unmatched. The CDR3 has 16 amino acids. The germline V gene encodes CDR1 LNHDA and CDR2 SQIVND (reference sequence). This CDR3 is CASTGPRGSNTGELFF. The CDR3 DNA is TGTGCCAGTACAGGCCCCAGGGGGTCGAACACCGGGGAGCTGTTTTTT.

J is TRBJ1-3 and V is TRBV9; no clear D. CDR1 SGDLS and CDR2 YYNGEE come from the germline V gene. V was shortened by 0 bases and J by 1 base, with 11 bases between the two germline ends. This CDR3 has 16 amino acids. In DNA form, the CDR3 reads TGTGCCAGCAGCGTAGGCGGGATAGTGTCTGGAAACACCATATATTTT. Its translation: CASSVGGIVSGNTIYF.

This clone was recorded a few times. The V call is TRBV11-2, the J call TRBJ2-5; 10 nucleotides match TRBD2. The germline V gene encodes CDR1 SGHAT and CDR2 FQNNGV. The trim removed 5 bases at V and 3 bases at J, leaving 3 bases unmatched. This CDR3 has 14 residues. This CDR3 is CASSIGLAEETQYF. Here the CDR3 DNA reads TGTGCCAGCAGCATAGGACTAGCGGAAGAGACCCAGTACTTC.

V usage is TRBV2 and J usage is TRBJ1-1; 9 bases are shared with TRBD1. CDR3 length equals 14 residues. The J segment lost 5 bases and the V segment lost 11 bases, leaving 12 bases of the junction unmatched. Germline V gene lookup returns CDR1 SNHLY and CDR2 FYNNEI. The CDR3 DNA reads TGTGCCCCCCGGCATGGACAGGGGATGACTGAAGCTTTCTTT. It encodes CAPRHGQGMTEAFF. The full variable domain, its missing parts supplied by reference TRBV2 and TRBJ1-1, is EPEVTQTPSHQVTQMGQEVILRCVPISNHLYFYWYRQILGQKVEFLVSFYNNEISEKSEIFDDQFSVERPDGSNFTLKIRSTKLEDSAMYFCAPRHGQGMTEAFFGQGTRLTVV.

J is TRBJ1-3 and V is TRBV30; D unclear. Looked up from germline, CDR1 is GTSNPN and CDR2 is SVGIG (reference sequence). The CDR3 spans 14 residues. The V and J ends lost 3 bases and 0 bases respectively, with 9 bases between them. The CDR3 reads CAWSVGASGNTIYF. The CDR3 region has the DNA TGTGCCTGGAGCGTTGGAGCCTCTGGAAACACCATATATTTT.

This clone came up once. The chain recombines TRBV12-3 or TRBV12-4 with TRBJ1-5; D is unresolved. Between the trimmed V and J ends, which lost 3 bases and 7 bases, there was a span of 10 bases. The CDR3 covers 13 residues. The CDR3 bases are TGTGCCAGCAGTTTTGAGGGAGGCCAGCCCCAGCATTTT. Protein product: CASSFEGGQPQHF.

The J gene is TRBJ1-2, the V gene TRBV7-9; 8 bases align to TRBD1. Germline V gives CDR1 SEHNR, CDR2 FQNEAQ (reference sequence). The length of the CDR3 is 12 residues. V gave up 7 bases and J gave up 7 bases; unmatched junction bases: 5. CDR3 amino acids: CASNGQGGGYTF. Here the CDR3 DNA reads TGTGCCAGCAACGGACAGGGTGGTGGCTACACCTTC.

This clone was counted once. In DNA, the CDR3 is TGTGCCAGCAGAGACGGATCTGGAAACACCATATATTTT. Translating gives CASRDGSGNTIYF. The chain combines TRBV3-1 (or the pseudogene TRBV3-2) with TRBJ1-3; D is undetermined. CDR3 length: 13 residues. V dropped 6 bases and J dropped 1 base, with 7 bases sitting between them. The germline V gene encodes CDR1 LGHDT and CDR2 YNNKEL (reference sequence).

This chain uses TRBV19 with TRBJ1-1; tentative D call: TRBD1 (5 bases). Germline CDR1 LNHDA, CDR2 SQIVND (reference sequence). V was trimmed by 11 bases and J by 1 base, leaving 23 bases between them. The CDR3 consists of 16 residues. Here the CDR3 DNA reads TGTGCCTCCTTAGGGAGAGGGGCCGCCAAGAACACTGAAGCTTTCTTT. This sequence encodes CASLGRGAAKNTEAFF.

V gene TRBV4-2 combines with J gene TRBJ2-1, with TRBD2 identical over 7 bases. Germline trimming cut 4 bases from V and 7 bases from J; bases unmatched to any gene: 4. In germline, CDR1 is LGHNA, CDR2 YNFKEQ. The CDR3 runs to 13 residues. The CDR3 spells CASSLAGENEQFF. CDR3 sequence (DNA): TGTGCCAGCAGCCTGGCGGGAGAGAATGAGCAGTTCTTC.

The chain recombines TRBV7-9 with TRBJ2-7, with no clear D. The germline gives CDR1 SEHNR, CDR2 FQNEAQ (reference sequence). This CDR3 is built from 14 residues. V lost 5 bases to trimming and J lost 0 bases, with 11 bases between them. CDR3 sequence (DNA): TGTGCCAGCAGCCGAGTCCCAAACTCCTACGAGCAGTACTTC. Its protein is CASSRVPNSYEQYF. Filled out from reference TRBV7-9 and TRBJ2-7, the complete variable domain reads DTGVSQNPRHKITKRGQNVTFRCDPISEHNRLYWYRQTLGQGPEFLTYFQNEAQLEKSRLLSDRFSAERPKGSFSTLEIQRTEQGDSAMYLCASSRVPNSYEQYFGPGTRLTVT.

This clone occurred many times. Other DNA sequences in the sample encode the same CDR3. The chain has TRBV9 and TRBJ1-4; 7 nucleotides align to TRBD1. Trimming took 3 bases from V and 5 from J; bases not matched to a gene: 1. The length of the CDR3 is 13 residues. Germline CDR1 reads SGDLS; CDR2 reads YYNGEE. The CDR3 DNA sequence: TGTGCCAGCAGCGAGGGGGCGAATGAAAAACTGTTTTTT. The encoded protein is CASSEGANEKLFF.

The chain combines TRBV27 with TRBJ1-5; tentative D call: TRBD1 (5 bases). V lost 2 bases and J lost 1, with 6 bases in between. The CDR3 runs to 14 residues. In germline, CDR1 is MNHEY, CDR2 SMNVEV (reference sequence). The CDR3 bases are TGTGCCAGCAGTTTACAGGGCAGCAATCAGCCCCAGCATTTT. It translates to CASSLQGSNQPQHF.

The rearrangement joins TRBV30 to TRBJ2-7, with D perhaps TRBD1 (5 bases). Germline-derived CDR1 and CDR2 are GTSNPN and SVGIG (reference sequence). The CDR3 spans 13 residues. Between the trimmed V and J ends, which lost 4 bases and 2 bases, there was a span of 12 bases. CDR3 amino acids: CAWTPRATYEQYF. CDR3 DNA: TGTGCCTGGACACCCAGGGCAACCTACGAGCAGTACTTC.

The chain recombines TRBV5-1 with TRBJ2-3, with D maybe TRBD1 (6 bases). CDR1 SGHRS and CDR2 YFSETQ come from the germline V gene. The CDR3 covers 15 residues. V gave up 8 bases and J gave up 0 bases, with 16 bases separating them. CDR3 in amino acids: CASETGSTSTDTQYF. CDR3 coding DNA: TGCGCCAGTGAGACAGGTTCGACTAGCACAGATACGCAGTATTTT.

A few counts support this clone. The rearrangement joins TRBV7-2 to TRBJ1-5; D gene unclear. Germline V gene data show CDR1 as SGHTA and CDR2 as FQGNSA. The germline V and J ends were trimmed by 2 bases and 1 base, with 0 bases remaining between them. This CDR3 region has 12 residues. The DNA of the CDR3 is TGTGCCAGCAGCTTAAGCAATCAGCCCCAGCATTTT. Protein product: CASSLSNQPQHF.

This chain joins TRBV21-1 and TRBJ2-3; the table calls TRBD2, which could not be checked here. TRBV21-1 is assigned pseudogene status. The CDR3 has 15 residues. DNA of the CDR3: TGTGCCAGCAGCAAAGCGGAAGCGGGAACTGATACGCAGTATTTT. Its protein is CASSKAEAGTDTQYF.

The chain employs TRBV30 and TRBJ2-7, with 7 bases aligning to TRBD2. CDR1 is GTSNPN, CDR2 SVGIG, per germline (reference sequence). The ends lost 0 bases at V and 3 bases at J; junction bases unmatched: 8. The CDR3 spans 15 residues. The DNA of the CDR3 is TGTGCCTGGAGTGTACCAGGACTAGGTTACTACGAGCAGTACTTC. Translating gives CAWSVPGLGYYEQYF.

The chain has TRBV11-2 and TRBJ2-2, with unresolved D. The germline V and J ends were trimmed by 0 bases and 6 bases, with 14 bases remaining between them. This CDR3 region has 16 residues. Looked up from germline, CDR1 is SGHAT and CDR2 is FQNNGV. CDR3 bases: TGTGCCAGCAGCTTAGAGTCTAGTCGATTGGCCGGGGAGCTGTTTTTT. Encoded protein: CASSLESSRLAGELFF.

The chain has TRBV30 and TRBJ1-2, with 7 bases fitting TRBD1. The CDR3 runs 13 residues. Germline CDR1 is GTSNPN and CDR2 is SVGIG (reference sequence). With V trimmed by 4 bases and J by 8 bases, 10 bases remained unmatched. CDR3 sequence: CAWTHTGAVGYTF. The CDR3 region has the DNA TGTGCCTGGACACACACAGGGGCAGTGGGCTACACCTTC.

This rearrangement joins TRBV27 to TRBJ2-6; D is undetermined. The CDR3 has 15 residues. CDR1 and CDR2 (germline): MNHEY, SMNVEV (reference sequence). V was pared by 2 bases and J by 1 base, with 6 bases between. The CDR3 DNA reads TGTGCCAGCAGTTTAGTGGGATCTGGGGCCAACGTCCTGACTTTC. Translation gives CASSLVGSGANVLTF. Combining the CDR3 with reference TRBV27 and TRBJ2-6 gives the whole variable domain EAQVTQNPRYLITVTGKKLTVTCSQNMNHEYMSWYRQDPGLGLRQIYYSMNVEVTDKGDVPEGYKVSRKEKRNFPLILESPSPNQTSLYFCASSLVGSGANVLTFGAGSRLTVL.

The rearrangement links TRBV7-9 to TRBJ2-1; 7 nucleotides align to TRBD2. Germline V lookup: CDR1 SEHNR, CDR2 FQNEAQ (reference sequence). V shed 6 bases and J 7 bases; nucleotides not matched to a gene: 12. The CDR3 totals 15 residues. The CDR3 loop reads CASSPSRGEQNEQFF. The CDR3 DNA is TGTGCCAGCAGTCCATCCCGGGGGGAACAGAATGAGCAGTTCTTC. Full variable domain (missing parts from reference TRBV7-9 and TRBJ2-1): DTGVSQNPRHKITKRGQNVTFRCDPISEHNRLYWYRQTLGQGPEFLTYFQNEAQLEKSRLLSDRFSAERPKGSFSTLEIQRTEQGDSAMYLCASSPSRGEQNEQFFGPGTRLTVL.

The J gene is TRBJ1-5, the V gene TRBV3-1 (or the pseudogene TRBV3-2); D gene ambiguous. CDR1 is LGHDT and CDR2 is YNNKEL in the germline V gene (reference sequence). V shed 3 bases and J shed 2 bases, with 11 bases lying between them. CDR3 size: 15 residues. The CDR3 region has the DNA TGTGCCAGCAGCCAGGAGTCTTCTGGCAATCAGCCCCAGCATTTT. This codes for CASSQESSGNQPQHF.

This clone was counted once. The gene calls are TRBV29-1 and TRBJ1-2, with TRBD1 matching 8 bases. The CDR3 runs to 14 residues. The V segment lost 1 base and the J segment 7 bases; nucleotides outside the gene matches: 8. Germline loops: CDR1 SQVTM, CDR2 ANQGSEA. The DNA for the CDR3 is TGCAGCGTTGAAGGACCAGGGGGCAGTGGTGGCTACACCTTC. Translating it yields CSVEGPGGSGGYTF. Full variable domain (outside the CDR3, taken from reference TRBV29-1 and TRBJ1-2): SAVISQKPSRDICQRGTSLTIQCQVDSQVTMMFWYRQQPGQSLTLIATANQGSEATYESGFVIDKFPISRPNLTFSTLTVSNMSPEDSSIYLCSVEGPGGSGGYTFGSGTRLTVV.

The rearrangement joins TRBV4-2 to TRBJ1-2; D is unclear. The CDR3 covers 15 residues. CDR1 and CDR2 (germline): LGHNA, YNFKEQ. V was cut by 2 bases and J by 4 bases, with 14 bases left in between. CDR3 coding DNA: TGTGCCAGCAGCCAAACGGGCTCCTGGAGCTATGGCTACACCTTC. Amino acids: CASSQTGSWSYGYTF.

The chain links TRBV5-1 to TRBJ1-4; a weak D match, TRBD1 (6 bases). CDR3 length equals 16 residues. In germline, CDR1 is SGHRS, CDR2 YFSETQ. V dropped 7 bases and J dropped 0 bases, with 16 bases sitting between them. CDR3 protein: CASRPRTDATNEKLFF. Written as DNA, the CDR3 is TGCGCCAGCCGACCCCGGACAGACGCAACTAATGAAAAACTGTTTTTT.

The chain combines TRBV7-8 with TRBJ1-5, with unresolved D. The CDR3 contains 14 residues. Trimming removed 5 bases at V and 6 bases at J, with 14 bases between. Germline values: CDR1 SGHVS, CDR2 FQNEAQ. The CDR3 DNA reads as TGTGCCAGCAGCATGAGTGGGTTAATTCAGCCCCAGCATTTT. Translating it yields CASSMSGLIQPQHF.